A single sample is the source of the 14 T cell receptor beta chains below, sequenced in a study of T cells in Graves' hyperthyroidism and ophthalmopathy. Amplification of TCR beta CDR3 regions used RNA as the template. During a first-round RT-PCR of the TCR CDR3, the HTBI primer set was used. TCRdb re-called the multiplex PCR reads with MiXCR, one entry per CDR3 protein. The data contain fewer than 850,000 distinct CDR3 sequences, roughly 17% of them singletons. Sequencing was done on a sample of blood. The receptors were gathered from a man aged 45-65 years with Graves' hyperthyroidism.

This clonotype was picked up many times. The rearrangement joins TRBV7-2 to TRBJ2-7; 12 bases are shared with TRBD2. V dropped 6 bases and J dropped 9; count of bases not matched to a gene: 12. The CDR3 is 15 residues long. Looked up from germline, CDR1 is SGHTA and CDR2 is FQGNSA. For the CDR3, the DNA is TGTGCCAGCAGTCCTAGCGGGAGGGCCTCAGTTCGGCAGTACTTC. Translation: CASSPSGRASVRQYF. The full variable domain, rest sourced from reference TRBV7-2 and TRBJ2-7, is GAGVSQSPSNKVTEKGKDVELRCDPISGHTALYWYRQSLGQGLEFLIYFQGNSAPDKSGLPSDRFSAERTGGSVSTLTIQRTQQEDSAVYLCASSPSGRASVRQYFGPGTRLTVT.

The chain joins TRBV5-1 to TRBJ2-1, with TRBD1 identical over 7 bases. Germline V gives CDR1 SGHRS, CDR2 YFSETQ. The J segment lost 10 bases and the V segment lost 0 bases, leaving 7 bases of the junction unmatched. This CDR3 region has 14 residues. In DNA form, the CDR3 reads TGCGCCAGCAGCTTGGGAGGGGGCCCCCTGGAGCAGTTCTTC. Residues: CASSLGGGPLEQFF.

This clonotype has a count of ten or more. The V and J genes are TRBV30 and TRBJ1-2, with 7 nucleotides matching TRBD1. CDR1 is GTSNPN and CDR2 is SVGIG in the germline V gene (reference sequence). The ends lost 2 bases at V and 4 bases at J; junction bases unmatched: 4. This CDR3 is 13 amino acids long. The CDR3 reads CAWSRDRFYGYTF. The CDR3 nucleotides read TGTGCCTGGAGTCGGGACAGATTCTATGGCTACACCTTC.

This clonotype appeared many times. The rearrangement uses TRBV12-3 or TRBV12-4 and TRBJ2-7, with TRBD1 identical over 7 bases. The CDR3 totals 15 residues. V lost 5 bases and J lost 5; bases outside the gene matches: 12. CDR3 in amino acids: CASSPLGGSTHEQYF. The CDR3, as DNA: TGTGCCAGCAGTCCCCTAGGGGGCAGTACCCACGAGCAGTACTTC.

This clonotype has just a few counts. The chain links TRBV11-2 to TRBJ2-7, with TRBD2 identical over 10 bases. The CDR3 runs 18 residues. With 6 bases clipped from V and 2 bases from J, the junction kept 16 bases outside the gene matches. Germline values: CDR1 SGHAT, CDR2 FQNNGV. The chain's CDR3 is CASSTIIRTSGHTYEQYF. The CDR3 bases are TGTGCCAGCAGTACTATCATCAGGACTAGCGGACACACCTACGAGCAGTACTTC.

The table lists this clonotype with many counts. J is TRBJ1-1 and V is TRBV7-8, with D tentatively TRBD1 (6 bases). Germline CDR1 SGHVS, CDR2 FQNEAQ. This CDR3 has 16 residues. Trimming cost V 3 bases and J 6 bases, with 20 bases left between them. CDR3 region: CASSFAPETGGPEAFF. CDR3 DNA: TGTGCCAGCAGCTTTGCTCCGGAGACAGGAGGCCCTGAAGCTTTCTTT.

This clonotype came up a few times. The chain carries TRBV10-3 and TRBJ2-3, with 7 nucleotides matching TRBD2. CDR1 and CDR2 from the germline V gene are ENHRY and SYGVKD. After removal of 3 bases from V and 1 base from J, the junction contained 1 base not matched to a gene. The CDR3 is made up of 14 amino acids. CDR3 in DNA: TGTGCCATCAGTGAAGGACTAGGCACAGATACGCAGTATTTT. Translation: CAISEGLGTDTQYF.

This clonotype showed up many times. V gene TRBV2 combines with J gene TRBJ2-1; TRBD2 might be the D (5 bases). Trimming took 7 bases from V and 9 from J, leaving 16 bases between them. The CDR3 is 13 residues long. CDR1 SNHLY and CDR2 FYNNEI come from the germline V gene. CDR3 sequence reads: CASIAEGAREQFF. The CDR3 DNA is TGTGCCAGCATAGCTGAGGGAGCGCGTGAGCAGTTCTTC.

This clonotype was observed many times. This chain uses TRBV28 with TRBJ2-3; perhaps TRBD2 as D (6 bases). The CDR3 runs to 14 residues. Per the germline V gene, CDR1 is MDHEN and CDR2 is SYDVKM. Deletions cut 6 bases from V and 8 bases from J, with 18 bases between. CDR3 coding DNA: TGTGCCAGCAGCCTACCTGGGACTCGATCTACGCAGTATTTT. Translated, it gives CASSLPGTRSTQYF.

This clonotype was counted between two and nine times. This chain connects TRBV25-1 to TRBJ2-5, with 10 positions matching TRBD2. The CDR3 is 17 residues long. Germline V gives CDR1 MGHDK, CDR2 SYGVNS. Trimming at V came to 1 base and at J to 4 bases, leaving 9 bases not matched to a gene. CDR3 bases: TGTGCCAGCAGTGAATTTGGAGCGGGAGGGCCCTTAGAGACCCAGTACTTC. It is translated as CASSEFGAGGPLETQYF.

In this sample, this clonotype turned up many times. The rearrangement links TRBV27 to TRBJ1-1; D might be TRBD1 (6 bases). Germline-derived CDR1 and CDR2 are MNHEY and SMNVEV (reference sequence). V was trimmed by 4 bases and J by 1 base, leaving 22 bases between them. The CDR3 runs 18 residues. The CDR3 protein is CASSSPSGGTRANTEAFF. In DNA, the CDR3 is TGTGCCAGCAGTTCACCTTCGGGGGGGACAAGAGCGAACACTGAAGCTTTCTTT.

This clonotype was seen repeatedly, ten times or more. This rearrangement joins TRBV28 to TRBJ2-3; D may correspond to TRBD1 or TRBD2 (6 bases each). Germline V CDR1 and CDR2: MDHEN, SYDVKM. With 3 bases removed from V and 5 bases from J, the gap between germline ends came to 18 bases. The CDR3 is 16 residues long. CDR3 sequence reads: CASSFNLRGGGDTQYF. The CDR3 coding sequence is TGTGCCAGCAGTTTTAACCTGCGCGGAGGGGGAGATACGCAGTATTTT.

This clonotype has at least ten counts. The chain combines TRBV12-3 or TRBV12-4 with TRBJ2-7, with a possible D match to TRBD1 (5 bases). CDR3 length: 15 residues. The V gene lost 1 base and the J gene lost 3 bases, with 13 bases spanning the gap. The CDR3 DNA reads as TGTGCCAGCAGTTTAGTCTTGGGTCAGGGCTACGAGCAGTACTTC. Translation: CASSLVLGQGYEQYF.

The chain couples TRBV6-2 or TRBV6-3 to TRBJ2-2; no clear D gene. This CDR3 contains 13 residues. The germline gives CDR1 MNHEY, CDR2 SVGEGT. Between the trimmed V and J ends, which lost 8 bases and 5 bases, there was a span of 12 bases. As DNA, the CDR3 is TGTGCCAGCTTGAGCGATGGGACCGGGGAGCTGTTTTTT. This gives the protein CASLSDGTGELFF.